This T cell receptor (beta chain) was sequenced for a study of tumor-infiltrating lymphocytes in localized non-small cell lung cancer. Study at large: From each patient, both tumor and uninvolved lung, non-adjacent to tumor, were sampled. Study conclusions and caveats: Tumor T-cell fraction was not associated with recurrence-free survival.

Using immunoSEQ multiplex PCR, the repertoire was profiled, and TCRdb retains in-frame clones only, with some absent. The sample lists fewer than 15,000 clones; over 65% were seen once. As concerns this clone: Its antigen is unknown.

This CDR3 region has 13 residues. Germline V CDR1 and CDR2: SGHAT, FQNNGV. The V gene lost 2 bases and the J gene lost 2 bases, with 7 bases spanning the gap. What was sequenced was lung tumor tissue. V and J are TRBV11-2 and TRBJ2-7; D not resolved. This clonotype originated in a human donor with non-small cell lung cancer. CDR3 sequence reads: CASSLHGTYEQYF. CDR3 DNA: TGTGCCAGCAGCTTACACGGTACCTACGAGCAGTACTTC. The full variable domain, completed using reference TRBV11-2 and TRBJ2-7, is EAGVAQSPRYKIIEKRQSVAFWCNPISGHATLYWYQQILGQGPKLLIQFQNNGVVDDSQLPKDRFSAERLKGVDSTLKIQPAKLEDSAVYLCASSLHGTYEQYFGPGTRLTVT.